This TCR beta chain originates from a study of regulatory T cells in long-lasting Graves disease. Study results and caveats: What was studied was peripheral blood only, and not thyroid tissue. When disease was persistent, TRBV28, TRBJ1-2 and TRBJ2-5 were the favored segments.

Building of the TCR beta libraries involved iRepertoire HTBI primers and Arm-PCR of CDR3 regions. Using its own MiXCR run on the multiplex PCR reads, TCRdb lists one record per CDR3 protein. The table lists a few hundred thousand distinct CDR3 sequences, 15% of them singletons. Turning to this clonotype: Its antigen is undetermined.

Germline CDR1 is SGDLS and CDR2 is YYNGEE. The J segment lost 1 base and the V segment lost 3 bases, leaving 7 bases of the junction unmatched. This CDR3 region has 16 residues. Documented time point: newly diagnosed GD, antithyroid drugs for less than 3 months. RNA from PBMCs was the source of the TCR library. Separately, the same data were catalogued under a study of T cells in Graves' hyperthyroidism and ophthalmopathy. From that second work: The majority of expanded thyroid clonotypes above 0.001 also appeared in blood. Ophthalmopathy got predicted by the model a median approximately 6.3 months before its onset.

The gene calls are TRBV9 and TRBJ2-1; 7 bases match TRBD2. The TCR sequence derives from a middle-aged woman with Graves disease. The input for sequencing was peripheral blood mononuclear cells (PBMCs), taken at new diagnosis, from a patient treated with antithyroid drugs. The CDR3 sequence: CASSGLADSSYNEQFF. CDR3 sequence (DNA): TGTGCCAGCAGCGGGCTAGCGGATTCTTCCTACAATGAGCAGTTCTTC.